The rows below give T cell receptor beta chains drawn from one sample of a study of PD-1 blockade in mismatch repair-deficient tumors. The assay was immunoSEQ multiplex PCR, and TCRdb's table has in-frame clones only and misses some. Of 49,000 or so clones in the sample, around 85% were seen once. The sequenced sample was peripheral blood, obtained more than 19 weeks after starting pembrolizumab. The receptors here all came from an adult with mismatch repair-deficient cancer. The CDR3 runs from the conserved cysteine through the conserved F or W. The D gene is left open where the match is weak. Not every row has a clone size; where given, it reads once, few, many or a size class.

d_gene | j_gene | abundance | v_gene | CDR3aa | CDR3nt
TRBD1 | TRBJ2-7 | NA | TRBV9 | CASSAQYGTASYEQYF | TGTGCCAGCAGCGCCCAATACGGGACAGCCTCCTACGAGCAGTACTTC
NA | TRBJ1-2 | NA | TRBV27 | CASSFVGSNYGYTF | TGTGCCAGCAGTTTTGTGGGGTCTAACTATGGCTACACCTTC
TRBD2 | TRBJ2-2 | NA | TRBV5-1 | CASSLELAGINTGELFF | TGCGCCAGCAGCTTGGAGCTAGCGGGGATTAACACCGGGGAGCTGTTTTTT
TRBD1 | TRBJ2-1 | NA | TRBV19 | CASRETGKNEQFF | TGTGCCAGTAGAGAGACAGGGAAAAATGAGCAGTTCTTC
NA | TRBJ2-7 | NA | TRBV7-2 | CASSIRSRAGTRYF | TGTGCCAGCAGCATACGTTCCCGTGCCGGGACTCGCTACTTC
NA | TRBJ2-7 | NA | TRBV11-3 | CASSLAPLYEQYF | TGTGCCAGCAGCTTAGCTCCCCTCTACGAGCAGTACTTC
NA | TRBJ2-5 | NA | TRBV5-6 | CASSFWEETQYF | TGTGCCAGCAGCTTTTGGGAAGAGACCCAGTACTTC
NA | TRBJ1-4 | NA | TRBV6-1 | CASSATVNEKLFF | TGTGCCAGCAGTGCCACAGTTAATGAAAAACTGTTTTTT
TRBD1 | TRBJ2-3 | NA | TRBV7-3 | CASSAGTGIRTDTQYF | TGTGCCAGCAGCGCTGGGACAGGGATACGCACAGATACGCAGTATTTT
TRBD1 | TRBJ2-6 | NA | TRBV18 | CASSYTGQGAGANVLTF | TGTGCCAGCTCTTACACGGGACAGGGCGCTGGGGCCAACGTCCTGACTTTC
TRBD1 | TRBJ1-5 | NA | TRBV9 | CASSVGVGGGGGNQPQHF | TGTGCCAGCAGCGTAGGTGTGGGAGGAGGGGGCGGCAATCAGCCCCAGCATTTT
NA | TRBJ2-2 | NA | TRBV7-7 | CASTQVVGGAKGGELFF | TGTGCTAGCACCCAAGTGGTCGGGGGAGCAAAGGGCGGGGAGCTGTTTTTT
TRBD1 | TRBJ2-7 | NA | TRBV5-1 | CASSEGALSYRRDEQYF | TGCGCCAGCAGCGAGGGGGCCCTTTCGTACCGCCGGGACGAGCAGTACTTC
TRBD2 | TRBJ2-5 | NA | TRBV5-1 | CASSLAAGVGETQYF | TGCGCCAGCAGCTTGGCCGCGGGAGTGGGGGAGACCCAGTACTTC
NA | TRBJ1-5 | NA | TRBV5-4 | CASSLAGGKQPQHF | TGTGCCAGCAGCTTGGCGGGGGGAAAGCAGCCCCAGCATTTT
TRBD2 | TRBJ2-1 | NA | TRBV5-6 | CASDRWTSDFGEQFF | TGTGCCAGTGACCGTTGGACTAGCGATTTCGGTGAGCAGTTCTTC
TRBD1 | TRBJ1-1 | once | TRBV6-1 | CASSPMGTVNTEAFF | TGTGCCAGCAGTCCAATGGGGACAGTGAACACTGAAGCTTTCTTT
NA | TRBJ2-7 | NA | TRBV6-1 | CASSEVNGSYEQYF | TGTGCCAGCAGTGAAGTGAACGGCTCCTACGAGCAGTACTTC
NA | TRBJ1-2 | NA | TRBV29-1 | CSVGVVSGYTF | TGCAGCGTTGGGGTAGTTAGCGGCTACACCTTC
TRBD1 | TRBJ1-1 | NA | TRBV27 | CASSLGDSVVLF | TGTGCCAGCAGCCTGGGGGACAGCGTCGTCTTATTT
NA | TRBJ1-1 | NA | TRBV7-9 | CASSLVGQSNTEAFF | TGTGCCAGCAGCTTAGTAGGACAGTCTAACACTGAAGCTTTCTTT
NA | TRBJ2-1 | once | TRBV29-1 | CSVVWGLTYNEQFF | TGCAGCGTTGTTTGGGGGCTGACCTACAATGAGCAGTTCTTC
NA | TRBJ2-7 | NA | TRBV5-5 | CASSRDFPYEQYF | TGTGCCAGCAGCCGGGACTTCCCCTACGAGCAGTACTTC
NA | TRBJ1-5 | NA | TRBV27 | CASRLGPEQPQHF | TGTGCCAGCAGGCTAGGCCCCGAACAGCCCCAGCATTTT
TRBD2 | TRBJ2-7 | NA | TRBV9 | CASSASGLPNSYEQYF | TGTGCCAGCAGCGCCTCGGGACTACCTAACTCCTACGAGCAGTACTTC
TRBD2 | TRBJ2-7 | NA | TRBV10-3 | CAISAGLAGGYEQYF | TGTGCCATCAGTGCGGGACTAGCGGGAGGCTACGAGCAGTACTTC
NA | TRBJ2-6 | NA | TRBV9 | CASSVARHNTGANVLTF | TGTGCCAGCAGCGTAGCTCGGCACAACACTGGGGCCAACGTCCTGACTTTC
NA | TRBJ1-2 | NA | TRBV27 | CASSLGSNYGYTF | TGTGCCAGCAGTTTGGGGAGTAACTATGGCTACACCTTC
TRBD2 | TRBJ2-5 | NA | TRBV4-2 | CASSQGLAAQETQYF | TGTGCCAGCAGCCAGGGACTAGCGGCCCAAGAGACCCAGTACTTC
TRBD2 | TRBJ2-1 | once | TRBV12-5 | CASGGLAGNYYNEQFF | TGTGCTAGTGGAGGACTAGCGGGAAACTATTACAATGAGCAGTTCTTC
NA | TRBJ2-1 | NA | TRBV4-1 | CASSQEPVSYNEQFF | TGCGCCAGCAGCCAAGAGCCGGTTTCCTACAATGAGCAGTTCTTC
NA | TRBJ2-2 | once | TRBV19 | CASNLGPGELFF | TGTGCCAGTAACCTAGGGCCCGGGGAGCTGTTTTTT
TRBD2 | TRBJ2-7 | NA | TRBV28 | CASSSPGLAGTSYEQYF | TGTGCCAGCAGTTCGCCAGGACTAGCGGGAACCTCCTACGAGCAGTACTTC
TRBD1 | TRBJ2-5 | NA | TRBV11-3 | CASSRRTGQETQYF | TGTGCCAGCAGCCGTAGGACAGGCCAAGAGACCCAGTACTTC
NA | TRBJ2-2 | once | TRBV2 | CASMRGSNTGELFF | TGTGCCAGCATGAGGGGGTCGAACACCGGGGAGCTGTTTTTT
TRBD2 | TRBJ2-7 | NA | TRBV6-5 | CASSRSGTYEQYF | TGTGCCAGCAGCCGAAGCGGGACTTACGAGCAGTACTTC